This T cell receptor beta chain was observed in a study of T cells in women clearing cervical HPV infection. Germline V gene sequence: CDR1 SNHLY, CDR2 FYNNEI. This CDR3 has 15 amino acids. V was cut by 3 bases and J by 2 bases, with 11 bases left in between. Comments on this clone: The read finishes 3 residues shy of the CDR3 end, and the germline J gene is used to complete it.

TCRdb's copy holds only in-frame clones and misses some; the assay was immunoSEQ multiplex PCR. This sample's table reports about 20,000 clones. The receptor was isolated from a woman aged 18 to 75 with a cervical HPV16 infection that either progressed to CIN3+ or cleared (not recorded which). Sequencing was done on a sample of blood buffy coat. This chain uses TRBV2 with TRBJ1-5; maybe TRBD1 (5 bases). The covered CDR3 bases are TGTGCCAGCAGTGACAGGGATGTGGGCAATCAGCCC. It translates to CASSDRDVGNQP. In full, the CDR3 is CASSDRDVGNQPQHF.